This T cell receptor (beta chain) was sequenced in a study of T cells in Graves' hyperthyroidism and ophthalmopathy. The CDR3 has 14 residues. CDR1 is SQVTM and CDR2 is ANQGSEA in the germline V gene. The V end lost 3 bases, the J end lost 3 bases, and 15 bases lay between the germline ends. General observations from the study: In blood, most of the thyroid clonotypes expanded above 0.001 were also present.

What was amplified from RNA transcripts were TCR beta CDR3 regions. HTBI primers were employed in a first-round RT-PCR of the TCR CDR3. TCRdb processed the multiplex PCR reads anew with MiXCR; each CDR3 protein has one entry. Of 300,000 to 450,000 distinct CDR3 sequences in the sample, approximately 13% were seen once. This clonotype was detected ten times or more. Antigen unknown. The sequenced sample consisted of blood. The chain uses TRBV29-1 and TRBJ2-7, with D maybe TRBD1 (7 bases). The clonotype comes from a woman aged 18-30 years with Graves' hyperthyroidism. The DNA of the CDR3 is TGCAGCGTTGAGGTCCGGGGGACAGTCTACGAGCAGTACTTC. As protein: CSVEVRGTVYEQYF.